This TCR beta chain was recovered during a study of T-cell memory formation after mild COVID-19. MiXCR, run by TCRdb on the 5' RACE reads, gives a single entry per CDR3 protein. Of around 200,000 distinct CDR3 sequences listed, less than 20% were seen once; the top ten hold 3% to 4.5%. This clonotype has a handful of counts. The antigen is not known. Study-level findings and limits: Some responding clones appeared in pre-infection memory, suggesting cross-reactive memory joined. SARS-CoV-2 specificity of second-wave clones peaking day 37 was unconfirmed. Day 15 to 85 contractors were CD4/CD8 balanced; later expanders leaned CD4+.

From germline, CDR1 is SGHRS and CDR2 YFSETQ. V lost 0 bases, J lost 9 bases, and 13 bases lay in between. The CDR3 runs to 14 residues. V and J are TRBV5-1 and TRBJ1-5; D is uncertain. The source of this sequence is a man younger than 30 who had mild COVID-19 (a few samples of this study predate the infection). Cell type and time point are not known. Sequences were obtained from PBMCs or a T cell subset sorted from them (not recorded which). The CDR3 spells CASSLEGLEGPQHF. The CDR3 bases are TGCGCCAGCAGCTTGGAAGGCCTGGAGGGGCCCCAGCATTTT.